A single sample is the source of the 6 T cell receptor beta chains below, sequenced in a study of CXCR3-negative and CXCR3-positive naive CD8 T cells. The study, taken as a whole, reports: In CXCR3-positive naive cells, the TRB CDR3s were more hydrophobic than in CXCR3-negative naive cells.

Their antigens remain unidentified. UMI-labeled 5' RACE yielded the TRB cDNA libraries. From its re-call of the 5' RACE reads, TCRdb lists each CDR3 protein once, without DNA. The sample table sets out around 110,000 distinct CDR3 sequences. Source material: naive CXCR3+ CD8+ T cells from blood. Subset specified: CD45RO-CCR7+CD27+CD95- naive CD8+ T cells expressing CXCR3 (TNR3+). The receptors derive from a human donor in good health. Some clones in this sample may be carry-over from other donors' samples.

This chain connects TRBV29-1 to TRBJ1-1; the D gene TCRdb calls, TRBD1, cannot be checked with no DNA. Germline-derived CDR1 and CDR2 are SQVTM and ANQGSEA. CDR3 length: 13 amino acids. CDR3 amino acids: CSVLPGTGAEAFF. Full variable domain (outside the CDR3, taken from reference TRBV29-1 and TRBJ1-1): SAVISQKPSRDICQRGTSLTIQCQVDSQVTMMFWYRQQPGQSLTLIATANQGSEATYESGFVIDKFPISRPNLTFSTLTVSNMSPEDSSIYLCSVLPGTGAEAFFGQGTRLTVV.

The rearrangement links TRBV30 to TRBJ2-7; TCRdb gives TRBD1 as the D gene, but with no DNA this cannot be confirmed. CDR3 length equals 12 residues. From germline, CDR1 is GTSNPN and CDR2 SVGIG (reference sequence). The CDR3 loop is CAWSVDSYEQYF. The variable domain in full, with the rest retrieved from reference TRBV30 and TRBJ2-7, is SQTIHQWPATLVQPVGSPLSLECTVEGTSNPNLYWYRQAAGRGLQLLFYSVGIGQISSEVPQNLSASRPQDRQFILSSKKLLLSDSGFYLCAWSVDSYEQYFGPGTRLTVT.

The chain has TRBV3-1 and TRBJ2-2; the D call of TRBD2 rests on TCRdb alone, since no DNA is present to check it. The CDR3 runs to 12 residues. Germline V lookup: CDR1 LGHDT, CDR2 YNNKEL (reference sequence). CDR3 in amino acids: CASNAEGGELFF.

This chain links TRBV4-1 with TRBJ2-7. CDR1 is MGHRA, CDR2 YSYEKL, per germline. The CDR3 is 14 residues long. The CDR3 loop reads CASSQARDSYEQYF.

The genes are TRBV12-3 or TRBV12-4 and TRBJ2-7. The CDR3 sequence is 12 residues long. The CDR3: CASSLGRPEQYF.

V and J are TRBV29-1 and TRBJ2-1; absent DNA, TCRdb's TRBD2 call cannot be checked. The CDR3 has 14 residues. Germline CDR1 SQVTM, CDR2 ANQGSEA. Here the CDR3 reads CSVETSGRKDEQFF.